These 18 T cell receptor beta chains share one sample of origin, sequenced in a study of T cell responses to AZD1222 COVID-19 vaccine. This table comes from immunoSEQ multiplex PCR, and its TCRdb copy is limited to in-frame clones, with some not included. Here the sample spans some 98,000 clones, about 81% being singletons. The sequencing used peripheral blood, collected 28 days after the second AZD1222 dose. The origin of the receptors is an adult who received the AZD1222 COVID-19 vaccine.

The J gene is TRBJ2-1, the V gene TRBV7-9; D is ambiguous. The germline V and J ends were trimmed by 6 bases and 0 bases, with 12 bases remaining between them. The CDR3 contains 15 residues. The V gene's germline CDR1 is SEHNR and CDR2 FQNEAQ (reference sequence). CDR3 loop: CASSLTGSSYNEQFF. CDR3 coding DNA: TGTGCCAGCAGTCTCACCGGGTCCTCCTACAATGAGCAGTTCTTC.

The CDR3 DNA sequence: TGTGCCAGCAGTGACCCGGCGGGACCCTCTAACTATGGCTACACCTTC. Residues: CASSDPAGPSNYGYTF. The gene calls are TRBV6-1 and TRBJ1-2; possible D gene TRBD1, 5 bases. CDR3 length: 16 residues. The germline gives CDR1 MNHNS, CDR2 SASEGT. Trimming removed 3 bases from V and 0 bases from J, with 14 bases in between.

As regards this clone: The junction and the germline gene differ at one end; a read error may be behind it. The chain joins TRBV3-1 (or the pseudogene TRBV3-2) to TRBJ2-5, with 7 positions matching TRBD2. Germline V gene sequence: CDR1 LGHDT, CDR2 YNNKEL (reference sequence). The CDR3 runs 15 residues. CDR3 protein: CASSQRTRGAEAQYF. The DNA for the CDR3 is TGTGCCAGCAGCCAGCGGACTAGAGGGGCAGAGGCCCAGTACTTC.

The chain is built from TRBV10-2 and TRBJ2-7; TRBD1 matches 11 bases. From germline, CDR1 is WSHSY and CDR2 SAAADI. This CDR3 has 13 residues. V was pared by 10 bases and J by 7 bases, with 9 bases of the junction left unmatched. The CDR3 region is CATRTGGAGEQYF. The CDR3 nucleotides read TGCGCCACCAGGACAGGGGGCGCGGGGGAGCAGTACTTC.

This clone occurred a few times. The rearrangement links TRBV5-1 to TRBJ2-1, with 8 bases lining up with TRBD1. Germline values: CDR1 SGHRS, CDR2 YFSETQ. Trimming removed 5 bases from V and 5 bases from J; junction bases left unmatched: 12. The length of the CDR3 is 16 residues. The DNA of the CDR3 is TGCGCCAGCAGTCAGCCAGGGGGCAGGGCTCACAATGAGCAGTTCTTC. The encoded protein is CASSQPGGRAHNEQFF. Complete variable domain (other parts from reference TRBV5-1 and TRBJ2-1): KAGVTQTPRYLIKTRGQQVTLSCSPISGHRSVSWYQQTPGQGLQFLFEYFSETQRNKGNFPGRFSGRQFSNSRSEMNVSTLELGDSALYLCASSQPGGRAHNEQFFGPGTRLTVL.

V is TRBV5-5 and J is TRBJ1-5, with D possibly matching TRBD1 (5 bases). This CDR3 has 13 residues. V was pared by 4 bases and J by 4 bases, with 9 bases between. Germline lookup yields CDR1 SGHKS and CDR2 YYEKEE (reference sequence). In nucleotides, the CDR3 is TGTGCCAGCAGCCGAGAGGGGAATCAGCCCCAGCATTTT. Protein sequence: CASSREGNQPQHF.

The V call is TRBV7-9, the J call TRBJ2-3; D perhaps matches TRBD2 (6 bases). Germline V gene lookup returns CDR1 SEHNR and CDR2 FQNEAQ (reference sequence). V was trimmed by 5 bases and J by 6 bases, leaving 21 bases between them. CDR3 length equals 16 residues. In DNA, the CDR3 is TGTGCCAGCAGCAGGAGGGGCGGGATGAGGGCCGATACGCAGTATTTT. Protein: CASSRRGGMRADTQYF. Full variable domain (remainder filled in from reference TRBV7-9 and TRBJ2-3): DTGVSQNPRHKITKRGQNVTFRCDPISEHNRLYWYRQTLGQGPEFLTYFQNEAQLEKSRLLSDRFSAERPKGSFSTLEIQRTEQGDSAMYLCASSRRGGMRADTQYFGPGTRLTVL.

The chain couples TRBV20-1 to TRBJ1-2, with D perhaps matching TRBD1 (5 bases). CDR1 DFQATT and CDR2 SNEGSKA come from the germline V gene (reference sequence). There are 11 residues in the CDR3. CDR3 DNA sequence: TGCAGCCAGAAGGGGCTTGGCGGCTACACCTTC. Translating gives CSQKGLGGYTF.

This chain connects TRBV27 to TRBJ1-2; 8 positions agree with TRBD1. V lost 4 bases to trimming and J lost 4 bases; unmatched junction nucleotides: 14. The CDR3 sequence is 17 residues long. From germline, CDR1 is MNHEY and CDR2 SMNVEV (reference sequence). In DNA form, the CDR3 reads TGTGCCAGCAGTTATACGACAGGGGTTTCGTCGGGCTATGGCTACACCTTC. Protein: CASSYTTGVSSGYGYTF.

The V gene is TRBV5-1, the J gene TRBJ2-7; 8 nucleotides align to TRBD1. CDR3 length: 13 residues. The germline gives CDR1 SGHRS, CDR2 YFSETQ. The V and J ends lost 7 bases and 6 bases, in that order; junction bases with no gene match: 9. The CDR3 here is CASDWTGLGEQYF. CDR3 nucleotide sequence: TGCGCCAGCGACTGGACAGGGCTAGGCGAGCAGTACTTC. Complete variable domain (other parts from reference TRBV5-1 and TRBJ2-7): KAGVTQTPRYLIKTRGQQVTLSCSPISGHRSVSWYQQTPGQGLQFLFEYFSETQRNKGNFPGRFSGRQFSNSRSEMNVSTLELGDSALYLCASDWTGLGEQYFGPGTRLTVT.

J is TRBJ1-2 and V is TRBV9, with 7 nucleotides matching TRBD1. The CDR3 covers 15 residues. The junction had 8 bases not matched to a gene; V was cut back by 3 bases and J by 3 bases. Germline CDR1 and CDR2: SGDLS and YYNGEE. The CDR3 here is CASSADRVGDYGYTF. CDR3 DNA sequence: TGTGCCAGCAGCGCCGACAGGGTGGGAGACTATGGCTACACCTTC.

The rearrangement links TRBV9 to TRBJ2-1; 8 bases line up with TRBD1. Losses at the gene ends were 0 bases for V and 7 bases for J; bases not matched to a gene: 3. The germline gives CDR1 SGDLS, CDR2 YYNGEE. CDR3 size: 14 residues. The CDR3: CASSVGDRLNEQFF. The CDR3 region has the DNA TGTGCCAGCAGCGTAGGGGACAGGTTAAATGAGCAGTTCTTC.

The V call is TRBV3-1 (or the pseudogene TRBV3-2), the J call TRBJ1-1; D not certain. CDR3 size: 18 residues. V lost 0 bases and J lost 0, with 17 bases in between. Germline lookup yields CDR1 LGHDT and CDR2 YNNKEL (reference sequence). The CDR3 loop reads CASSQDNMHMGLNTEAFF. The CDR3 DNA sequence: TGTGCCAGCAGCCAAGATAATATGCATATGGGATTGAACACTGAAGCTTTCTTT.

This sequence joins TRBV3-1 (or the pseudogene TRBV3-2) and TRBJ1-1; 7 nucleotides align to TRBD1. The germline gives CDR1 LGHDT, CDR2 YNNKEL (reference sequence). The CDR3 runs 14 residues. With 0 bases clipped from V and 7 bases from J, the junction kept 5 bases outside the gene matches. DNA for the CDR3: TGTGCCAGCAGCCAAGATTGGGGGACAGTTGAAGCTTTCTTT. It encodes CASSQDWGTVEAFF.

The gene calls are TRBV5-1 and TRBJ2-7; tentative D call: TRBD2 (6 bases). The V end lost 4 bases, the J end lost 6 bases, and 17 bases lay between the germline ends. Germline lookup yields CDR1 SGHRS and CDR2 YFSETQ. The CDR3 runs 14 residues. Here the CDR3 reads CASSPGPSSAEQYF. DNA of the CDR3: TGCGCCAGCAGCCCGGGACCTTCTAGCGCCGAGCAGTACTTC.

This clone occurred a few times. The chain combines TRBV27 with TRBJ2-5; 7 bases line up with TRBD2. CDR3 length: 12 residues. The germline V gene encodes CDR1 MNHEY and CDR2 SMNVEV (reference sequence). The junction had 6 bases not matched to a gene; V was cut back by 10 bases and J by 4 bases. The CDR3 loop reads CANAGTTETQYF. CDR3 bases: TGTGCCAACGCCGGGACTACAGAGACCCAGTACTTC.

This clone was counted only a few times. J is TRBJ1-2 and V is TRBV4-1, with D maybe TRBD1 (5 bases). V lost 2 bases to trimming and J lost 2 bases, with 9 bases between them. This CDR3 is 14 amino acids long. Germline V gene lookup returns CDR1 MGHRA and CDR2 YSYEKL. In DNA form, the CDR3 reads TGCGCCAGCAGCCAAAACCAGGGCAACTATGGCTACACCTTC. Its protein is CASSQNQGNYGYTF.

The gene calls are TRBV7-9 and TRBJ2-3; TRBD1 matches 9 bases. V lost 3 bases to trimming and J lost 6 bases; unmatched junction nucleotides: 7. Germline V gene data show CDR1 as SEHNR and CDR2 as FQNEAQ (reference sequence). The CDR3 runs 15 residues. CDR3 in DNA: TGTGCCAGCAGCTTTCCGGGACAGGGAGGTGATACGCAGTATTTT. Translated: CASSFPGQGGDTQYF.